A selection of T cell receptor beta chains follows, all from one sample in a study of T-cell reconstitution after alpha-beta-depleted transplantation in children. Using its own MiXCR run on the PCR reads, TCRdb lists one record per CDR3 protein. The sample has some 830,000 distinct CDR3 sequences, roughly 15% seen once. The sample here was PBMCs, mostly from graft donor cells, taken 360 days after TCRalphabeta/CD19-depleted stem cell transplant. These receptor sequences come from a male patient younger than 18 who had a stem cell transplant for acute lymphoblastic leukemia, so the T cells may come from the graft donor. Each CDR3 is given with its conserved first and last residue. D genes are given only for firm matches. A row's size may be missing; if present it is once, few, many or a size class.

V	J	D	size	length	CDR3	DNA
TRBV19	TRBJ2-2	TRBD2	few	19	CASSSLPGLARSGSVELFF	TGTGCCAGTAGTTCTTTACCGGGACTAGCGCGCTCGGGTAGTGTGGAGCTGTTTTTT
TRBV12-3/TRBV12-4	TRBJ2-5	.	few	14	CASRGPDSAETQYF	TGTGCCAGCAGGGGACCAGACAGTGCGGAGACCCAGTACTTC
TRBV29-1	TRBJ1-2	TRBD1	.	14	CSVVGTGVNYGYTF	TGCAGCGTTGTCGGGACAGGGGTTAACTATGGCTACACCTTC
TRBV5-1	TRBJ2-7	.	.	11	CASRSVWEQYF	TGCGCCAGCCGCTCAGTGTGGGAGCAGTACTTC
TRBV20-1	TRBJ2-7	TRBD2	.	13	CSARVAGVYEQYF	TGCAGTGCTAGGGTAGCGGGAGTCTACGAGCAGTACTTC
TRBV6-4	TRBJ2-1	TRBD2	few	16	CASSDSWREGPNEQFF	TGTGCCAGCAGTGACTCCTGGCGGGAGGGCCCTAATGAGCAGTTCTTC
TRBV7-9	TRBJ2-3	TRBD2	many	18	CASSSQTLTSGRADTQYF	TGTGCCAGCAGCTCGCAGACACTGACTAGCGGGAGGGCCGATACGCAGTATTTT
TRBV9	TRBJ2-3	TRBD2	.	17	CASSTLEREVVTDTQYF	TGTGCCAGCAGCACTCTTGAGCGGGAGGTGGTCACAGATACGCAGTATTTT
TRBV15	TRBJ2-7	TRBD2	.	16	CATSRVQGLTAYEQYF	TGTGCCACCAGCAGAGTCCAGGGACTAACAGCCTACGAGCAGTACTTC
TRBV29-1	TRBJ2-7	TRBD2	.	13	CSVEDGRGGEQYF	TGCAGCGTTGAAGACGGGAGGGGGGGCGAGCAGTACTTC
TRBV7-8	TRBJ2-7	TRBD2	.	22	CASSLARGGTATGTSGSHEQYF	TGTGCCAGCAGCTTAGCACGAGGGGGGACAGCTACCGGGACTAGCGGGAGCCACGAGCAGTACTTC
TRBV20-1	TRBJ2-3	.	.	14	CSASLGGWTDTQYF	TGCAGTGCTAGTCTGGGGGGCTGGACAGATACGCAGTATTTT
TRBV15	TRBJ2-1	.	.	14	CATSNQGSYNEQFF	TGTGCCACCAGCAATCAGGGCTCCTACAATGAGCAGTTCTTC
TRBV7-9	TRBJ2-7	TRBD2	few	15	CASSSLTSGHYEQYF	TGTGCCAGCAGCTCCTTAACTAGCGGACACTACGAGCAGTACTTC
TRBV4-1	TRBJ2-1	TRBD2	few	20	CASSQDRGVLAGPRYNEQFF	TGCGCCAGCAGCCAAGATAGAGGCGTACTAGCGGGGCCCAGATACAATGAGCAGTTCTTC
TRBV20-1	TRBJ2-5	.	few	18	CSPPRGLHQDFIRETQYF	TGCAGCCCTCCGAGAGGTTTACACCAAGACTTTATACGTGAGACCCAGTACTTC
TRBV11-1	TRBJ2-1	TRBD2	.	17	CASSLGLAGGPVDEQFF	TGTGCCAGCAGCTTGGGACTAGCGGGAGGGCCTGTGGATGAGCAGTTCTTC
TRBV6-2/TRBV6-3	TRBJ2-2	.	few	21	CASTTKLKMRERGRSTGELFF	TGTGCCAGCACCACCAAGCTAAAGATGAGGGAGAGAGGCAGGTCCACCGGGGAGCTGTTTTTT
TRBV6-1	TRBJ1-1	.	.	14	CASSEALGNTEAFF	TGTGCCAGCAGTGAAGCGCTGGGGAACACTGAAGCTTTCTTT
TRBV11-1	TRBJ2-1	.	few	16	CASSPRRGQGRNEQFF	TGTGCCAGCAGCCCTAGGCGCGGGCAGGGACGCAATGAGCAGTTCTTC
TRBV20-1	TRBJ2-1	TRBD1	few	18	CSSTTGTGDGRFYNEQFF	TGCAGTTCTACTACCGGGACAGGGGATGGTAGGTTCTACAATGAGCAGTTCTTC
TRBV7-3	TRBJ2-1	.	few	15	CASTPLPNSYNEQFF	TGTGCCAGCACCCCTCTTCCGAACTCCTACAATGAGCAGTTCTTC
TRBV5-1	TRBJ1-2	TRBD1	few	14	CASSLTGQAYGYTF	TGCGCCAGCAGCCTAACGGGACAGGCCTATGGCTACACCTTC
TRBV5-1	TRBJ2-7	TRBD2	.	15	CASTQIAGGDYEQYF	TGCGCCAGCACCCAAATAGCGGGAGGAGACTACGAGCAGTACTTC
TRBV5-1	TRBJ2-3	TRBD1	.	18	CASSKMGQGRYSTDTQYF	TGCGCCAGCAGCAAGATGGGACAGGGAAGGTATAGTACAGATACGCAGTATTTT
TRBV5-1	TRBJ2-7	.	few	19	CASSLAGRGSAGAPHEQYF	TGCGCCAGCAGCTTGGCCGGCAGGGGGTCGGCGGGAGCTCCCCACGAGCAGTACTTC
TRBV5-5	TRBJ1-1	.	few	14	CASSSGDVGHEAFF	TGTGCCAGCAGCAGCGGGGATGTAGGGCATGAAGCTTTCTTT
TRBV29-1	TRBJ2-1	.	many	12	CSPFRVGNEQFF	TGCAGCCCTTTTAGGGTGGGCAATGAGCAGTTCTTC